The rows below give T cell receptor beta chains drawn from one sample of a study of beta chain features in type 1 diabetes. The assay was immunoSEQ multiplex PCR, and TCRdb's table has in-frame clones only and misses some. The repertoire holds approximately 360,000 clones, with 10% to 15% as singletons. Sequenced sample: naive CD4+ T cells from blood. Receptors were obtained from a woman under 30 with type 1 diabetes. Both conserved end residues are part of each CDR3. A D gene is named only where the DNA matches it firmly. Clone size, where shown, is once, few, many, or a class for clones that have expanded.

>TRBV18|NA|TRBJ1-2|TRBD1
CASSPPGQRVSNYGYTF
TGTGCCAGCTCACCACCGGGACAGCGCGTTTCTAACTATGGCTACACCTTC
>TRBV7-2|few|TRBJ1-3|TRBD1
CASSSRQGPSGNTIYF
TGTGCCAGCAGCTCCCGACAGGGACCCTCTGGAAACACCATATATTTT
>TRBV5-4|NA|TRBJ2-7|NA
CASSLGGRGGYEQYF
TGTGCCAGCAGCTTGGGGGGGCGCGGAGGCTACGAGCAGTACTTC
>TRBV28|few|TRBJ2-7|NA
CASSSRRVPYEQYF
TGTGCCAGCAGCTCAAGGAGGGTTCCCTACGAGCAGTACTTC
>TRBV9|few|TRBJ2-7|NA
CASSPGGLNEQYF
TGTGCCAGCAGCCCGGGGGGCCTTAACGAGCAGTACTTC
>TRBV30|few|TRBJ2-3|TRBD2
CAWSVSPSGATDTQYF
TGTGCCTGGAGTGTCTCCCCTAGCGGGGCCACAGATACGCAGTATTTT
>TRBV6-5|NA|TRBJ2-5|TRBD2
CASSRTSGRETQYF
TGTGCCAGCAGCCGGACTAGCGGGAGAGAGACCCAGTACTTC
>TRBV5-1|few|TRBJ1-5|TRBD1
CASSLQGYSNQPQHF
TGCGCCAGCAGCTTACAGGGGTATAGCAATCAGCCCCAGCATTTT
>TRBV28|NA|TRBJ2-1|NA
CASSLTSEQFF
TGTGCCAGCAGTTTAACATCGGAGCAGTTCTTC
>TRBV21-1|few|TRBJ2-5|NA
CASSKRETQYF
TGTGCCAGCAGCAAGAGAGAGACCCAGTACTTC
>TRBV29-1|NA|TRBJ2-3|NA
CSVEDSTDTQYF
TGCAGCGTTGAAGACTCCACAGATACGCAGTATTTT
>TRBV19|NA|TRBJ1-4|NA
CASFGEKLFF
TGTGCCAGTTTCGGGGAAAAACTGTTTTTT
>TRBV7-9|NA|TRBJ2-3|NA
CASSFGGEDTQYF
TGTGCCAGCAGCTTCGGCGGAGAGGATACGCAGTATTTT
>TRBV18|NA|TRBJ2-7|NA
CASSPRDGGSYEQYF
TGTGCCAGCTCACCCCGTGATGGCGGTTCCTACGAGCAGTACTTC
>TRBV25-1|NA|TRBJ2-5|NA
CASSESAKETQYF
TGTGCCAGCAGTGAATCCGCTAAAGAGACCCAGTACTTC
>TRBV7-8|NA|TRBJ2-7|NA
CASSSGGRGEQYF
TGTGCCAGCAGCTCAGGTGGGCGGGGCGAGCAGTACTTC
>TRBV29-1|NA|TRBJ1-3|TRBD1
CSVGTGLSGNTIYF
TGCAGCGTTGGGACAGGCCTCTCTGGAAACACCATATATTTT
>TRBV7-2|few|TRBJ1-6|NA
CASSLASARQTSPLHF
TGTGCCAGCAGCTTAGCGTCAGCCCGGCAGACATCACCCCTCCACTTT
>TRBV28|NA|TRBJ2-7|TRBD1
CASSPGQGYEQYF
TGTGCCAGCAGTCCGGGACAGGGATACGAGCAGTACTTC
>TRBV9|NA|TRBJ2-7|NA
CASSVGATLSYEQYF
TGTGCCAGCAGCGTAGGGGCAACTCTTTCCTACGAGCAGTACTTC
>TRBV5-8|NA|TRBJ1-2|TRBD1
CASSLGTGYGYTF
TGTGCCAGCAGCCTCGGGACAGGGTATGGCTACACCTTC
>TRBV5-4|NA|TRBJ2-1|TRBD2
CASSQDPTGTRLNEQFF
TGTGCCAGCAGCCAAGATCCCACCGGGACTAGGTTAAATGAGCAGTTCTTC
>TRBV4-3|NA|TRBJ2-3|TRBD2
CASSQGGASGSGADTQYF
TGCGCCAGCAGCCAAGGGGGGGCTAGCGGGAGTGGCGCAGATACGCAGTATTTT
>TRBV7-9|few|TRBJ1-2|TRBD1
CASRDRGDNYGYTF
TGTGCCAGCAGGGACAGGGGAGATAACTATGGCTACACCTTC
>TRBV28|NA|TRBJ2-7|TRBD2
CASIPRTSGGEQYF
TGTGCCAGCATTCCCCGGACTAGCGGAGGGGAGCAGTACTTC
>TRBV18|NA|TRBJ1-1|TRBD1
CASSQGQGNTEAFF
TGTGCCAGCTCACAGGGACAGGGCAACACTGAAGCTTTCTTT
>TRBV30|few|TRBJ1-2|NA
CAWSVRHRGKNNGYTF
TGTGCCTGGAGTGTTCGGCACCGAGGGAAAAATAATGGCTACACCTTC